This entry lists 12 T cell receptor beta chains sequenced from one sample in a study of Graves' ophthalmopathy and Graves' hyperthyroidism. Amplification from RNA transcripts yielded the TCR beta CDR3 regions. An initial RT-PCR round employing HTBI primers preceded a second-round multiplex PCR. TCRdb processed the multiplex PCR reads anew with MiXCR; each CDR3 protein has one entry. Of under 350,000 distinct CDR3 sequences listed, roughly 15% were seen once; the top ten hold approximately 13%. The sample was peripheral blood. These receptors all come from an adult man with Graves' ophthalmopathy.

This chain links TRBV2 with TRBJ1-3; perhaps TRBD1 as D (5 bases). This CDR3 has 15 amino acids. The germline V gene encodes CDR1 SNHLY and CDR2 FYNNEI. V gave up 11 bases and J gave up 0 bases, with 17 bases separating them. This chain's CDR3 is CAGERDASSGNTIYF. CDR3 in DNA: TGTGCCGGCGAGCGGGACGCCTCCTCTGGAAACACCATATATTTT.

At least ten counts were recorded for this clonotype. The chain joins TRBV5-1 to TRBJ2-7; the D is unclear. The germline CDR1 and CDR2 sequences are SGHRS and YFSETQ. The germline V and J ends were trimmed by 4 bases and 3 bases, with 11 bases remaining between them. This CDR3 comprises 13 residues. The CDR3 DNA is TGCGCCAGCAGCGAAGACCCTTACTACGAGCAGTACTTC. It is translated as CASSEDPYYEQYF.

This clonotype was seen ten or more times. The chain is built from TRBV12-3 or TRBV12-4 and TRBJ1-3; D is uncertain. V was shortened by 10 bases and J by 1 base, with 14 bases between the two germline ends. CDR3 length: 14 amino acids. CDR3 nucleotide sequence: TGTGCCACCTCAACGATGCGATCTGGAAACACCATATATTTT. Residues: CATSTMRSGNTIYF.

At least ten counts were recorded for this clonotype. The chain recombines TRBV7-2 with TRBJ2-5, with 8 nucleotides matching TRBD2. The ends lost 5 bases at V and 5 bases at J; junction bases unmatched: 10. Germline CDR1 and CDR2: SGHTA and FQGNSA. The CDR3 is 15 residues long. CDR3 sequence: CASSRTRSGGETQYF. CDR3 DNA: TGTGCCAGCAGCCGGACGCGGTCGGGAGGGGAGACCCAGTACTTC.

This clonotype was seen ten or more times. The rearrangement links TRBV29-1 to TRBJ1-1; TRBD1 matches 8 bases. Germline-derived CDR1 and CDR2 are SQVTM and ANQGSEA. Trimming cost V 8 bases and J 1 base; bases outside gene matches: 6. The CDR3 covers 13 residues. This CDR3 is CSYQGAPNTEAFF. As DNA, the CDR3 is TGCAGCTACCAGGGGGCCCCGAACACTGAAGCTTTCTTT. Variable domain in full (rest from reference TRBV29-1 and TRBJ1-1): SAVISQKPSRDICQRGTSLTIQCQVDSQVTMMFWYRQQPGQSLTLIATANQGSEATYESGFVIDKFPISRPNLTFSTLTVSNMSPEDSSIYLCSYQGAPNTEAFFGQGTRLTVV.

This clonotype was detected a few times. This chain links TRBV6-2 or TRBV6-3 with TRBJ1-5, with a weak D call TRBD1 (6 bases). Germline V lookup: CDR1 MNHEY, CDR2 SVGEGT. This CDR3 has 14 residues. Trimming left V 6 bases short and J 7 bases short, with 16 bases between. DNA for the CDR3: TGTGCCAGCAGCCCTACAGGGAACGACCAGCCCCAGCATTTT. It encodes CASSPTGNDQPQHF.

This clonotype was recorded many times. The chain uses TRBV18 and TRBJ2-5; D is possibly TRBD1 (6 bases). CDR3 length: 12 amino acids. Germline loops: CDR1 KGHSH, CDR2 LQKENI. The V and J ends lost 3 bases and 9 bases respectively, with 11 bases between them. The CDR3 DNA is TGTGCCAGCTCACCGCCCGAGGGGGCCCAGTACTTC. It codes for CASSPPEGAQYF.

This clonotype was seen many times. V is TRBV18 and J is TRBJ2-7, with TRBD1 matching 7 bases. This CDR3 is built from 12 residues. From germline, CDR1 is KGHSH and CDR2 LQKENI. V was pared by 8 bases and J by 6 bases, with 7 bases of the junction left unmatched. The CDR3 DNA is TGTGCCAGCGGCAAACAGGGGCCCGAGCAGTACTTC. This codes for CASGKQGPEQYF.

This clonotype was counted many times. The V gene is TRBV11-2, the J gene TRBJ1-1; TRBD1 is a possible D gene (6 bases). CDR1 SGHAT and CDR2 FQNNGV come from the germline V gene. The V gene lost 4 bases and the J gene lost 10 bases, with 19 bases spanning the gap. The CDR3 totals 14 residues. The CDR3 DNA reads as TGTGCCAGCAGCTCCTATCGTTGGACAGAGGGAGCTTTCTTT. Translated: CASSSYRWTEGAFF. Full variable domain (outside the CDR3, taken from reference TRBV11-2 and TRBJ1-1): EAGVAQSPRYKIIEKRQSVAFWCNPISGHATLYWYQQILGQGPKLLIQFQNNGVVDDSQLPKDRFSAERLKGVDSTLKIQPAKLEDSAVYLCASSSYRWTEGAFFGQGTRLTVV.

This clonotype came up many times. For the CDR3, the DNA is TGTGCCAGCAGTTTAACCCTCTCCTACGAGCAGTACTTC. The encoded protein is CASSLTLSYEQYF. The chain joins TRBV27 to TRBJ2-7; D is ambiguous. The CDR3 length is 13 residues. CDR1 is MNHEY, CDR2 SMNVEV, per germline (reference sequence). Trimming shortened V by 2 bases and J by 0 bases, and 5 bases separated the two germline ends.

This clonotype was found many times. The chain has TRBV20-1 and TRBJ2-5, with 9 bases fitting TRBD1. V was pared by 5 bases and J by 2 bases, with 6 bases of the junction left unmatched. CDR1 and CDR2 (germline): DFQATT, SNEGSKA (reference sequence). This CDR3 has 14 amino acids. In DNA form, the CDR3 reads TGCAGTGCTGAACAGGGGGCGGATCAAGAGACCCAGTACTTC. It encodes CSAEQGADQETQYF.

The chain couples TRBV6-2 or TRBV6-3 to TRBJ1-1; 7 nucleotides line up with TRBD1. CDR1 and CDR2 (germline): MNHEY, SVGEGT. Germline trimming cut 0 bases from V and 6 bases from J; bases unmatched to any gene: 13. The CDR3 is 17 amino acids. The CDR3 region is CASSYSVGGASVAEAFF. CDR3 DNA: TGTGCCAGCAGTTACTCGGTAGGGGGCGCGTCGGTCGCTGAAGCTTTCTTT.